The 17 T cell receptor beta chains in this list originate from one sample, sequenced in a study of cytomegalovirus exposure and HLA in healthy donors (TCRdb year 2017). Receptors were amplified or captured by the immunoSEQ multiplex PCR assay. A mixture of 60 forward primers for TCR Vbeta segments and 13 reverse primers for TCR Jbeta segments was used in the multiplex PCR. TCRdb provides this immuneACCESS table in a form limited to in-frame rearrangements. Some clones are lacking; in checked studies, under half of them reflect an unresolved V gene, and why the rest are absent is not known. Recorded for this sample are 100,000 to 150,000 clones; 75% to 85% of them occurred a single time. The leading ten clones occupy 0.9% to 1.2% of the sample. Material: PBMCs. These receptor sequences come from a male donor in good health and CMV-seronegative.

This clone was recorded a few times. The rearrangement joins TRBV5-1 to TRBJ2-2; the D gene is possibly TRBD1 (6 bases). Per the germline V gene, CDR1 is SGHRS and CDR2 is YFSETQ. V was cut by 3 bases and J by 1 base, with 16 bases left in between. This CDR3 is built from 17 residues. The CDR3 region has the DNA TGCGCCAGCAGCTGGGCAGGGGCTGCGGGGAACACCGGGGAGCTGTTTTTT. This encodes CASSWAGAAGNTGELFF.

The rearrangement uses TRBV7-9 and TRBJ2-2; D is perhaps TRBD1 (6 bases). Germline V gives CDR1 SEHNR, CDR2 FQNEAQ (reference sequence). V dropped 5 bases and J dropped 3 bases, with 13 bases sitting between them. The CDR3 loop spans 15 amino acids. The CDR3 loop is CASSAPGHHTGELFF. CDR3 DNA sequence: TGTGCCAGCAGCGCCCCGGGACACCACACCGGGGAGCTGTTTTTT.

This clone was observed a few times. V usage is TRBV5-8 and J usage is TRBJ1-4, with D tentatively TRBD1 (5 bases). This CDR3 is 16 amino acids long. The V end lost 5 bases, the J end lost 5 bases, and 19 bases lay between the germline ends. Germline values: CDR1 SGHTS, CDR2 YDEGEE. The CDR3 loop reads CASSAGGVTFNEKLFF. The CDR3 nucleotides read TGTGCCAGCAGTGCTGGGGGGGTCACATTCAATGAAAAACTGTTTTTT. Based on the CDR3 plus reference TRBV5-8 and TRBJ1-4, the full variable domain is EAGVTQSPTHLIKTRGQQATLRCSPISGHTSVYWYQQALGLGLQFLLWYDEGEERNRGNFPPRFSGRQFPNYSSELNVNALELEDSALYLCASSAGGVTFNEKLFFGSGTQLSVL.

The chain has TRBV27 and TRBJ2-1, with 12 bases that match TRBD2. Unmatched junction bases numbered 6, after V lost 5 bases and J lost 4 bases. The germline gives CDR1 MNHEY, CDR2 SMNVEV (reference sequence). The CDR3 contains 16 residues. The CDR3 DNA sequence: TGTGCCAGCAGTCTAGCGGGGGGGCTTAATTACAATGAGCAGTTCTTC. It translates to CASSLAGGLNYNEQFF.

This rearrangement joins TRBV6-1 to TRBJ1-1; no definite D call. CDR1 is MNHNS and CDR2 is SASEGT in the germline V gene. Trimming removed 3 bases at V and 0 bases at J, with 8 bases between. The CDR3 has 14 amino acids. The DNA for the CDR3 is TGTGCCAGCAGTGAGCCGAACATGAACACTGAAGCTTTCTTT. Its translation is CASSEPNMNTEAFF.

V is TRBV10-3 and J is TRBJ2-7; D not resolved. The V end was cut by 10 bases, the J end by 0 bases, with 7 bases between. The CDR3 length is 11 residues. The germline V gene encodes CDR1 ENHRY and CDR2 SYGVKD. The CDR3 sequence: CATESSYEQYF. CDR3 sequence (DNA): TGTGCCACCGAGAGCTCCTACGAGCAGTACTTC.

The rearrangement links TRBV6-1 to TRBJ2-7; D gene unclear. V was clipped by 2 bases and J by 5 bases, with 4 bases between them. The V gene's germline CDR1 is MNHNS and CDR2 SASEGT. The CDR3 covers 11 residues. CDR3 region: CASSERDEQYF. CDR3 nucleotide sequence: TGTGCCAGCAGTGAACGGGACGAGCAGTACTTC.

This clone was seen a single time. CDR3 nucleotides: TGTGCCAGCAGCCCGACGACAGGGGTAGGAGAAAAACTGTTTTTT. It specifies CASSPTTGVGEKLFF. The chain recombines TRBV5-6 with TRBJ1-4, with 8 bases fitting TRBD1. The CDR3 is 15 amino acids. The germline V gene has CDR1 SGHDT and CDR2 YYEEEE. The junction had 10 bases not matched to a gene; V was cut back by 4 bases and J by 8 bases.

This sequence joins TRBV9 and TRBJ2-1, with 11 bases that match TRBD1. Losses at the gene ends were 3 bases for V and 4 bases for J; bases not matched to a gene: 9. The CDR3 loop spans 17 amino acids. Germline V CDR1 and CDR2: SGDLS, YYNGEE. The CDR3 nucleotides read TGTGCCAGCAGCGGCGGACTTGGACAGGGGGCATACAATGAGCAGTTCTTC. Translation gives CASSGGLGQGAYNEQFF.

The chain carries TRBV10-1 and TRBJ1-1; 9 bases are a match to TRBD1. This CDR3 comprises 15 residues. Trimming took 0 bases from V and 7 from J; bases not matched to a gene: 6. From germline, CDR1 is WNHNN and CDR2 SYGVQD (reference sequence). Here the CDR3 reads CASSESRGQGGEAFF. The CDR3 DNA sequence: TGCGCCAGCAGTGAGTCAAGGGGACAGGGAGGTGAAGCTTTCTTT.

This sequence joins TRBV16 and TRBJ2-5; TRBD1 is a possible D gene (6 bases). The assigned J gene may be wrong: the sequence end matches TRBJ2-7 better. This CDR3 has 14 residues. The germline V gene encodes CDR1 KGHSY and CDR2 FQNENV. DNA of the CDR3: TGTGCCAGCAGCCAAACAGGGTACCCGTACGAGCAGTACTTC. Translating gives CASSQTGYPYEQYF.

For the CDR3, the DNA is TGTGCCAGCAGTGAAGTCCTAGGGGGGGGGACCCAGTACTTC. It codes for CASSEVLGGGTQYF. J is TRBJ2-5 and V is TRBV6-1; the D gene is possibly TRBD2 (7 bases). This CDR3 region has 14 residues. The ends were cut back, 1 base at V and 7 bases at J, with 13 bases in the middle. The V gene's germline CDR1 is MNHNS and CDR2 SASEGT.

The chain combines TRBV7-2 with TRBJ1-1; 9 bases agree with TRBD1. The trim removed 5 bases at V and 9 bases at J, leaving 10 bases unmatched. This CDR3 comprises 14 residues. Germline V gene lookup returns CDR1 SGHTA and CDR2 FQGNSA. As DNA, the CDR3 is TGTGCCAGCAGCGTCCGGGACAGGGCGATTCAAGCTTTCTTT. Its protein is CASSVRDRAIQAFF.

This chain connects TRBV11-2 to TRBJ2-1; D remains unclear. The CDR3 extends over 15 amino acids. V lost 3 bases and J lost 12, with 21 bases in between. Germline V gene data show CDR1 as SGHAT and CDR2 as FQNNGV. The CDR3: CASSFMSESPYGQFF. CDR3 DNA: TGTGCCAGCAGCTTCATGTCTGAGTCACCTTACGGGCAGTTCTTC.

Notes on this clone: The junction and the germline gene differ at one end; a read error may be behind it. The chain couples TRBV7-9 to TRBJ2-5, with a tentative D call TRBD2 (5 bases). CDR1 and CDR2 from the germline V gene are SEHNR and FQNEAQ (reference sequence). This CDR3 is built from 13 residues. CDR3 sequence reads: CSSSPTSGETQYF. The CDR3 bases are TGTTCCAGCAGCCCTACCTCGGGGGAGACCCAGTACTTC.

A few counts support this clone. V and J are TRBV10-3 and TRBJ1-2, with 7 positions matching TRBD1. The CDR3 runs 15 residues. Germline-derived CDR1 and CDR2 are ENHRY and SYGVKD. Trimming removed 6 bases from V and 6 bases from J; junction bases left unmatched: 13. The DNA for the CDR3 is TGTGCCATCAGCTTTAGAGAGACAGGGAGCAATGGCTACACCTTC. Its protein is CAISFRETGSNGYTF.

This clone was seen only once. The chain recombines TRBV19 with TRBJ1-4; TRBD1 is a possible D gene (5 bases). V was trimmed by 1 base and J by 3 bases, leaving 9 bases between them. CDR3 length: 15 amino acids. Germline V gene data show CDR1 as LNHDA and CDR2 as SQIVND (reference sequence). The CDR3: CASSIGRGPNEKLFF. In DNA form, the CDR3 reads TGTGCCAGTAGTATAGGGAGGGGTCCTAATGAAAAACTGTTTTTT.